This T cell receptor beta chain was identified in a study of T cells after yellow fever vaccination. CDR3 length equals 15 residues. Trimming left V 6 bases short and J 0 bases short, with 12 bases between. Germline V gene sequence: CDR1 SGHTA, CDR2 FQGNSA. TCRdb recomputed calls from the 5' RACE reads with MiXCR, one row per CDR3 protein. The sample contains about 400,000 distinct CDR3 sequences, about 6.2% of which appear only once. Ten or more counts support this clonotype. This sample comprised PBMCs, obtained 5 days after the yellow fever booster vaccination. This chain uses TRBV7-2 with TRBJ2-1, with D maybe TRBD2 (6 bases). This TCR derives from a young man who received the YFV17D yellow fever vaccine. CDR3: CASRVAASSYNEQFF. As DNA, the CDR3 is TGTGCCAGCAGGGTAGCGGCGAGCTCCTACAATGAGCAGTTCTTC.